The clone carrying this T cell receptor beta chain has at least ten counts. Its target is unknown. The investigators amplified TCR beta CDR3 regions from RNA transcripts. The HTBI primer set drove a first-round RT-PCR of the TCR CDR3. TCRdb re-analysed the multiplex PCR reads in MiXCR, keeping a single row per CDR3 protein. The sample includes more than 500,000 distinct CDR3 sequences, around 13% of them seen just once. The entry originates in a study of T cells in Graves' hyperthyroidism and ophthalmopathy. Turning to the study itself: Peripheral blood specimens were obtained at initial diagnosis, prior to any treatment. Findings and caveats of the study: Ophthalmopathy was identified by the model a median 6.5 months ahead of onset. A 13 V-J signature model discriminated ophthalmopathy versus stable hyperthyroidism.

V was clipped by 4 bases and J by 7 bases, with 14 bases between them. CDR3 length: 14 amino acids. CDR1 and CDR2 from the germline V gene are SNHLY and FYNNEI. Input material: blood. This TCR came from a woman in her 40s with Graves' hyperthyroidism. This sequence joins TRBV2 and TRBJ1-5, with a possible D match to TRBD1 (5 bases). The CDR3 reads CASSAPGTAQPQHF. For the CDR3, the DNA is TGTGCCAGCAGTGCGCCAGGGACGGCCCAGCCCCAGCATTTT.